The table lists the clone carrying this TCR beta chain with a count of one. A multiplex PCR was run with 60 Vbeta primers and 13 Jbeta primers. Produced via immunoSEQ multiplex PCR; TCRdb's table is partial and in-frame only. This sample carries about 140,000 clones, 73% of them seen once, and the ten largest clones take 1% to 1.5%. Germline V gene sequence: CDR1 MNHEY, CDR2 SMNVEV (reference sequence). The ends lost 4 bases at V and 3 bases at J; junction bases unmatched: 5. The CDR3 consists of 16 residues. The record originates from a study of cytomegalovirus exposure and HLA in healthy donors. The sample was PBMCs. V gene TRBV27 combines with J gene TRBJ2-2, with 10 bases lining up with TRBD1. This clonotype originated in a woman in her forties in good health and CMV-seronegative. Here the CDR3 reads CASSSPGTGDTGELFF. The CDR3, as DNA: TGTGCCAGCAGTTCCCCCGGGACAGGGGACACCGGGGAGCTGTTTTTT.